This TCR beta chain was sequenced during a study of blood T cell repertoires in COVID-19. The overall study: The analysed material was cDNA or gDNA that came from T cells, B-cell-depleted T cells, or PBMCs.

This CDR3 spans 15 amino acids. Per germline, CDR1 LGHDT and CDR2 YNNKEL (reference sequence). V shed 1 base and J 6 bases; nucleotides not matched to a gene: 3. One Seattle source followed patients from active infection through their disease course. Per the study methods: Using reference gene primer amplification, nucleated cell counts were estimated. Sequencing used immunoSEQ multiplex PCR; TCRdb keeps in-frame clones, though not all of them. V and J calls and clone size are given by that table; D and trimming were obtained from the DNA. The sample yields 150,000 or so clones, around nine tenths seen once.

The sequence derives from a woman between 65 and 79 years old with COVID-19, enrolled during active disease. Source material: peripheral blood. This rearrangement joins TRBV3-1 (or the pseudogene TRBV3-2) to TRBJ2-3, with 11 bases matching TRBD2. CDR3 in DNA: TGTGCCAGCAGCCAAGTTTTAGCGGGGGGGGATACGCAGTATTTT. Protein product: CASSQVLAGGDTQYF.